The 6 T cell receptor beta chains below were found in one sample sequenced in a study of cytomegalovirus exposure and HLA in healthy donors. PCR involved 60 Vbeta and 13 Jbeta primers. TCRdb's copy holds only in-frame clones and misses some; the assay was immunoSEQ multiplex PCR. Of about 170,000 clones in the sample, approximately 71% were seen once. Sequenced sample: PBMCs. These receptors were obtained from a girl aged 5-17 years in good health and CMV-seronegative.

This chain uses TRBV7-9 with TRBJ2-1; 8 bases align to TRBD1. Germline V gene lookup returns CDR1 SEHNR and CDR2 FQNEAQ (reference sequence). J was trimmed by 4 bases and V by 8 bases; bases with no gene match: 1. This CDR3 spans 12 amino acids. In nucleotides, the CDR3 is TGTGCCAGCTGGACAGGGTACAATGAGCAGTTCTTC. Translated: CASWTGYNEQFF.

The gene calls are TRBV5-1 and TRBJ2-3; 11 positions match TRBD2. Germline V gene lookup returns CDR1 SGHRS and CDR2 YFSETQ. Unmatched junction bases numbered 3, after V lost 4 bases and J lost 2 bases. The CDR3 spans 15 residues. The CDR3 DNA follows: TGCGCCAGCAGCAAACTAGCGGGGGACACAGATACGCAGTATTTT. Protein sequence: CASSKLAGDTDTQYF.

This clone has a single count. The V and J genes are TRBV5-1 and TRBJ1-2; D is perhaps TRBD1 (6 bases). The CDR3 has 15 amino acids. The V and J ends lost 4 bases and 4 bases respectively, with 17 bases between them. The germline gives CDR1 SGHRS, CDR2 YFSETQ. CDR3 residues: CASSPDGQLPYGYTF. In DNA, the CDR3 is TGCGCCAGCAGCCCGGATGGACAGCTCCCCTATGGCTACACCTTC.

The chain couples TRBV30 to TRBJ1-3, with D unresolved. The length of the CDR3 is 15 residues. V dropped 4 bases and J dropped 4 bases, with 17 bases sitting between them. CDR1 is GTSNPN and CDR2 is SVGIG in the germline V gene (reference sequence). DNA for the CDR3: TGTGCCTGGAATGTGAGGAGTCATATGGGAAACACCATATATTTT. The encoded protein is CAWNVRSHMGNTIYF.

The chain uses TRBV7-9 and TRBJ1-5, with D maybe TRBD1 (6 bases). This CDR3 is built from 17 residues. Germline V gene data show CDR1 as SEHNR and CDR2 as FQNEAQ (reference sequence). Trimming removed 4 bases at V and 2 bases at J, with 18 bases between. The CDR3, as DNA: TGTGCCAGCAGCTCCTACTCCGGGACACTTCGCAATCAGCCCCAGCATTTT. Its protein product is CASSSYSGTLRNQPQHF.

The chain couples TRBV5-1 to TRBJ2-7; D perhaps matches TRBD1 (6 bases). Germline CDR1 reads SGHRS; CDR2 reads YFSETQ. The V and J ends lost 2 bases and 2 bases respectively, with 8 bases between them. This CDR3 is built from 13 residues. The CDR3 protein is CASSFTGTYEQYF. The CDR3 DNA sequence: TGCGCCAGCAGCTTTACAGGGACCTACGAGCAGTACTTC.